The 22 T cell receptor beta chains in this list originate from one sample, sequenced in a study of shared clonotypes between healthy human individuals. Measured with immunoSEQ multiplex PCR; TCRdb has only the in-frame clones, and not every one. Among 850,000 to 1,200,000 clones listed, roughly 80% were seen once. The specimen was memory CD4+ T cells sorted from blood. Subset: CD45RA-negative fraction. The receptor set was obtained from a man between 18 and 29 years old in good health.

This sequence joins TRBV15 and TRBJ2-3; 8 bases map to TRBD2. This CDR3 is built from 16 residues. J was trimmed by 5 bases and V by 3 bases; bases with no gene match: 10. Per germline, CDR1 LNHNV and CDR2 YYDKDF (reference sequence). For the CDR3, the DNA is TGTGCCACCAGCAGTGAAATAGCGGGGTGGAGAGATACGCAGTATTTT. Encoded protein: CATSSEIAGWRDTQYF.

V is TRBV7-6 and J is TRBJ2-3; the D gene is possibly TRBD1 (6 bases). The length of the CDR3 is 16 residues. Germline V gene lookup returns CDR1 SGHVS and CDR2 FNYEAQ. V lost 5 bases and J 4 bases, leaving 19 bases between the germline ends. The CDR3 region has the DNA TGTGCCAGCAGCCCCATGGGGGCGGTCGGGGCAGATACGCAGTATTTT. Amino acids: CASSPMGAVGADTQYF.

Concerning this clone: The same CDR3 arises from other DNA sequences in this sample as well. The chain couples TRBV19 to TRBJ2-2, with TRBD1 as a possible D gene (6 bases). CDR3 length equals 14 residues. The germline V gene encodes CDR1 LNHDA and CDR2 SQIVND (reference sequence). V shed 9 bases and J shed 1 base, with 12 bases lying between them. The CDR3 loop is CASSGTRNTGELFF. The CDR3 DNA is TGTGCCAGCTCCGGGACACGGAACACCGGGGAGCTGTTTTTT.

The V call is TRBV5-1, the J call TRBJ2-2; D call uncertain. Germline CDR1 and CDR2: SGHRS and YFSETQ. V dropped 8 bases and J dropped 1 base, with 12 bases sitting between them. CDR3 size: 14 residues. The CDR3 DNA follows: TGCGCCAGTATTATGGACCAGAACACCGGGGAGCTGTTTTTT. Its protein product is CASIMDQNTGELFF.

The CDR3 DNA is TGTGCCAGCAGTGGGGCATCTGAAGCTTTCTTT. Translating it yields CASSGASEAFF. The V gene is TRBV2, the J gene TRBJ1-1, with D unresolved. V lost 4 bases and J lost 6, with 6 bases in between. CDR3 length equals 11 residues. Germline assignment: CDR1 SNHLY and CDR2 FYNNEI.

This clone has more than one count but fewer than ten. The V gene is TRBV4-3, the J gene TRBJ2-1, with D possibly matching TRBD2 (5 bases). V was shortened by 0 bases and J by 8 bases, with 14 bases between the two germline ends. The CDR3 consists of 15 residues. Germline assignment: CDR1 LGHNA and CDR2 YSLEER. CDR3 loop: CASSQDGVRGHEQFF. CDR3 nucleotide sequence: TGCGCCAGCAGCCAAGACGGTGTGCGAGGGCATGAGCAGTTCTTC.

The chain employs TRBV2 and TRBJ1-4, with D tentatively TRBD1 (6 bases). The CDR3 is 14 amino acids. Trimming pared 4 bases from V and 8 bases from J, leaving 14 bases between. Germline CDR1 is SNHLY and CDR2 is FYNNEI. The CDR3 here is CASSGSGAWEKLFF. As DNA, the CDR3 is TGTGCCAGCAGTGGCTCGGGGGCTTGGGAAAAACTGTTTTTT. Together with reference TRBV2 and TRBJ1-4, the CDR3 gives the full variable domain: EPEVTQTPSHQVTQMGQEVILRCVPISNHLYFYWYRQILGQKVEFLVSFYNNEISEKSEIFDDQFSVERPDGSNFTLKIRSTKLEDSAMYFCASSGSGAWEKLFFGSGTQLSVL.

The chain links TRBV6-1 to TRBJ2-3; D unclear. CDR1 MNHNS and CDR2 SASEGT come from the germline V gene. CDR3 size: 14 residues. The V end lost 3 bases, the J end lost 6 bases, and 13 bases lay between the germline ends. The CDR3 region is CASSDQLFTDTQYF. The DNA for the CDR3 is TGTGCCAGCAGTGACCAGCTGTTCACGGATACGCAGTATTTT.

V gene TRBV6-1 combines with J gene TRBJ1-5; 9 nucleotides line up with TRBD1. Unmatched junction bases numbered 2, after V lost 2 bases and J lost 6 bases. From germline, CDR1 is MNHNS and CDR2 SASEGT. CDR3 size: 14 residues. Here the CDR3 DNA reads TGTGCCAGCAGTGAAAACAGGGGGCGTCAGCCCCAGCATTTT. This sequence encodes CASSENRGRQPQHF.

This clone has a handful of counts. V is TRBV5-4 and J is TRBJ1-1; no firm D call. V gave up 4 bases and J gave up 0 bases, with 19 bases separating them. The CDR3 extends over 17 amino acids. Germline V CDR1 and CDR2: SGHNT, YYREEE (reference sequence). The DNA of the CDR3 is TGTGCCAGCAGCCCGGAGCCGACAAGTTTGGTGAACACTGAAGCTTTCTTT. This translates into CASSPEPTSLVNTEAFF.

The chain links TRBV7-2 to TRBJ2-7; D gene unclear. V was pared by 2 bases and J by 5 bases, with 13 bases between. The CDR3 has 14 residues. Germline values: CDR1 SGHTA, CDR2 FQGNSA. This CDR3 is CASSLSPGRHEQYF. CDR3 in DNA: TGTGCCAGCAGCTTAAGTCCTGGGCGGCACGAGCAGTACTTC.

This chain connects TRBV2 to TRBJ2-1, with 9 bases aligning to TRBD1. J gave up 5 bases and V 7 bases, and 9 bases lay outside the gene matches. This CDR3 has 15 amino acids. CDR1 SNHLY and CDR2 FYNNEI come from the germline V gene. This CDR3 is CASTRTGGRDNEQFF. The DNA of the CDR3 is TGTGCCAGCACCCGAACAGGGGGCAGGGACAATGAGCAGTTCTTC.

There are a few counts of this clone. The chain is built from TRBV25-1 and TRBJ1-1, with a possible D match to TRBD1 (5 bases). V lost 6 bases and J lost 1, with 12 bases in between. The CDR3 has 14 residues. Germline CDR1 is MGHDK and CDR2 is SYGVNS. The CDR3 DNA reads as TGTGCCAGCAGGGTAGGGGCGGCGAACACTGAAGCTTTCTTT. Encoded protein: CASRVGAANTEAFF.

This clone showed up just a few times. The V gene is TRBV6-1, the J gene TRBJ1-5; D gene unclear. The CDR3 consists of 15 residues. CDR1 MNHNS and CDR2 SASEGT come from the germline V gene. Trimming shortened V by 2 bases and J by 4 bases, and 12 bases separated the two germline ends. The CDR3 DNA is TGTGCCAGCAGTGAATTTTTTTGGGGTAATCAGCCCCAGCATTTT. Its protein product is CASSEFFWGNQPQHF.

The chain links TRBV6-1 to TRBJ2-2; possibly TRBD2 for D (5 bases). Looked up from germline, CDR1 is MNHNS and CDR2 is SASEGT. V lost 8 bases to trimming and J lost 1 base, with 14 bases between them. The CDR3 is 15 amino acids. In nucleotides, the CDR3 is TGTGCCAGCCGAGCGGCACAACTGAACACCGGGGAGCTGTTTTTT. It translates to CASRAAQLNTGELFF.

The V and J genes are TRBV2 and TRBJ2-7, with D possibly being TRBD1 (6 bases). The CDR3 has 15 amino acids. Trimming took off 0 bases at V and 2 bases at J, with 11 bases between the two ends. The V gene's germline CDR1 is SNHLY and CDR2 FYNNEI. CDR3 DNA: TGTGCCAGCAGTGAAGCGGAACAGGGCCCCTACGAGCAGTACTTC. This codes for CASSEAEQGPYEQYF.

This chain uses TRBV30 with TRBJ1-2; D is possibly TRBD1 (5 bases). Germline V CDR1 and CDR2: GTSNPN, SVGIG (reference sequence). V gave up 2 bases and J gave up 8 bases, with 15 bases separating them. CDR3 length: 13 residues. The CDR3 DNA is TGTGCCTGGAGTCCCGGGGAGGGGATCGGCTACACCTTC. Translating it yields CAWSPGEGIGYTF. Looking up the rest from reference TRBV30 and TRBJ1-2 gives the full variable domain: SQTIHQWPATLVQPVGSPLSLECTVEGTSNPNLYWYRQAAGRGLQLLFYSVGIGQISSEVPQNLSASRPQDRQFILSSKKLLLSDSGFYLCAWSPGEGIGYTFGSGTRLTVV.

The J gene is TRBJ2-7, the V gene TRBV9, with 9 bases lining up with TRBD2. J was trimmed by 3 bases and V by 0 bases; bases with no gene match: 7. The V gene's germline CDR1 is SGDLS and CDR2 YYNGEE. CDR3 length: 16 amino acids. The CDR3 region is CASSVDGSGSFYEQYF. The CDR3 DNA reads TGTGCCAGCAGCGTAGACGGTAGCGGGAGTTTCTACGAGCAGTACTTC.

This clone was observed a handful of times. The chain carries TRBV15 and TRBJ1-2, with D maybe TRBD1 (5 bases). Germline V gene lookup returns CDR1 LNHNV and CDR2 YYDKDF (reference sequence). The CDR3 sequence is 16 residues long. V was shortened by 0 bases and J by 3 bases, with 14 bases between the two germline ends. The CDR3, as DNA: TGTGCCACCAGCAGAGATGGCAGGGCGATGGACTATGGCTACACCTTC. This translates into CATSRDGRAMDYGYTF.

This chain joins TRBV11-2 and TRBJ2-2; D remains unclear. The V gene lost 4 bases and the J gene lost 5 bases, with 5 bases spanning the gap. This CDR3 region has 12 residues. Germline V gene lookup returns CDR1 SGHAT and CDR2 FQNNGV. CDR3 coding DNA: TGTGCCAGCAGCTCATTAACCGGGGAGCTGTTTTTT. Its protein is CASSSLTGELFF.

As for this clone: Other DNA sequences in the sample encode the same CDR3. The chain links TRBV10-3 to TRBJ2-1; D is uncertain. This CDR3 has 11 residues. Per the germline V gene, CDR1 is ENHRY and CDR2 is SYGVKD. V was shortened by 3 bases and J by 8 bases, with 5 bases between the two germline ends. CDR3 DNA: TGTGCCATCAGTGATTTGGATGAGCAGTTCTTC. Translated, it gives CAISDLDEQFF.

V and J are TRBV13 and TRBJ1-1; D may be TRBD1 (5 bases). V dropped 0 bases and J dropped 10 bases, with 18 bases sitting between them. Germline loops: CDR1 PRHDT, CDR2 FYEKMQ (reference sequence). The CDR3 runs to 15 residues. CDR3 DNA sequence: TGTGCCAGCAGCTTAGGCCGAGCAGGGTTGGGGGGAGCTTTCTTT. This codes for CASSLGRAGLGGAFF.